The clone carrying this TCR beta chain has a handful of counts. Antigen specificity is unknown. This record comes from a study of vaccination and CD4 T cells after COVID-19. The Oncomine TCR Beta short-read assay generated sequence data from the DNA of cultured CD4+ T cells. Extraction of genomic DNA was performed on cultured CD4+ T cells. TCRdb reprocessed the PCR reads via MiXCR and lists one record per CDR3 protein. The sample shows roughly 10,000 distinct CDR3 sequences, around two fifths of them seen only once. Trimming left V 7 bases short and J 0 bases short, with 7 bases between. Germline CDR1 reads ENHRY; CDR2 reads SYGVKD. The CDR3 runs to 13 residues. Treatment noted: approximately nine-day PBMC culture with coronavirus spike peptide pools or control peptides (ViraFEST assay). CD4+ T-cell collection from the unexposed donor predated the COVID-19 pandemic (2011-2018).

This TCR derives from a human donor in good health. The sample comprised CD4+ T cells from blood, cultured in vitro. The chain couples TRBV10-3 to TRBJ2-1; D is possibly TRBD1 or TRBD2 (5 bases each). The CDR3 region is CAITGSSYNEQFF. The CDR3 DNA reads TGTGCCATCACAGGGAGCTCCTACAATGAGCAGTTCTTC.